Listed here is a single T cell receptor beta chain. The entry originates in a study of cytomegalovirus exposure and HLA in healthy donors. 13 Jbeta primers and 60 Vbeta primers were used for the PCR. Sequenced by immunoSEQ multiplex PCR; TCRdb stores in-frame clones only, minus some. Among more than 100,000 clones listed, around 67% were seen once. CDR1 and CDR2 from the germline V gene are SGDLS and YYNGEE. The CDR3 extends over 14 amino acids. The V gene lost 4 bases and the J gene lost 2 bases, with 13 bases spanning the gap. The chain carries TRBV9 and TRBJ2-7, with a weak D call TRBD1 (6 bases). The sample consisted of PBMCs. The source is a woman between 40 and 55 years old in good health and CMV-seronegative. DNA for the CDR3: TGTGCCAGCAGCCCTGGACAGAGAACCTACGAGCAGTACTTC. Amino acids: CASSPGQRTYEQYF.